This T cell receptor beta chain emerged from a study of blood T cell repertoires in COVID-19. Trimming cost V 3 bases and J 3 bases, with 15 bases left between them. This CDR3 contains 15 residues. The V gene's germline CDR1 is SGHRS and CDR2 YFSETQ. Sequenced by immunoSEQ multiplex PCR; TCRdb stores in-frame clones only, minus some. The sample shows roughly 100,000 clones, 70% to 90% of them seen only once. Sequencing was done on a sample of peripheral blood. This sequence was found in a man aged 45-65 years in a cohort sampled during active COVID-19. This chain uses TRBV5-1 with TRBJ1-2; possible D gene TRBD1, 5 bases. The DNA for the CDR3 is TGCGCCAGCAGCTCGGCGGGGGGTGGTGACTATGGCTACACCTTC. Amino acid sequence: CASSSAGGGDYGYTF.